This T cell receptor beta chain is from a study of shared clonotypes between healthy human individuals. Study in general: Donor composition was a couple of women and a few men, aged 18 to 49. Study conclusions and caveats: Sorted-subset samples were not fully sequenced, rarefaction indicated. In several donors, around 5% of naive CD4 clonotypes appeared in common.

This clone was recorded once. Its antigen is not known. The repertoire was sequenced with immunoSEQ multiplex PCR; TCRdb's copy has only in-frame clones and lacks some. Found here are 230,000 or so clones, about 65% of them singletons; the top ten hold 8.5% to 14%. The origin of this receptor is a man aged 25 to 40 in good health. Sequenced input: memory CD4+ T cells sorted from blood. Subset in this sample: CD45RA-negative fraction.

CDR3 nucleotide sequence: TGTGCCAGCAGCTTGCTTCAGGACAATGAGCAGTTCTTC. Encoded protein: CASSLLQDNEQFF. The chain joins TRBV11-2 to TRBJ2-1; D gene ambiguous. Germline-derived CDR1 and CDR2 are SGHAT and FQNNGV. The CDR3 runs to 13 residues. V lost 3 bases and J lost 5, with 8 bases in between.